This entry features one T cell receptor beta chain sequence. Antigen unknown. The data are from a study of T-cell memory formation after mild COVID-19. Study-wide results and limits: Specificity for SARS-CoV-2 was not confirmed among the second-wave clones peaking on day 37. CD4+ bias marked clones expanding day 15 to 37, unlike balanced contracting clones.

The CDR3 spans 15 residues. 5'RACE primed at constant segments yielded TCR alpha and TCR beta cDNA libraries bearing sample barcodes and UMIs. MiXCR, run by TCRdb on the 5' RACE reads, gives a single entry per CDR3 protein. The sample has over 300,000 distinct CDR3 sequences, 20% to 25% seen once; the top ten hold about 21%. The TCR originated in a man aged 18 to 29 who had mild COVID-19 (a few samples of this study predate the infection). Cell type and time point are not known. Sequenced: PBMCs or a T cell subset sorted from them (not recorded which). The chain links TRBV21-1 to TRBJ2-7; the table assigns TRBD1, which was not confirmed against the DNA. TRBV21-1 is a pseudogene locus. The CDR3 DNA is TGTGCCAGCAGCCGGGGACCGGGACAGGGAGACGAGCAGTACTTC. This gives the protein CASSRGPGQGDEQYF.